A selection of T cell receptor beta chains follows, all from one sample in a study of blood T cells in healthy people across ages. TCRdb fed the 5' RACE reads into MiXCR, producing one record per CDR3 protein. The sample shows roughly 2 million distinct CDR3 sequences, roughly 52% of them seen only once. Sample: blood. The receptors derive from a woman aged 40 to 50 in good health. The CDR3 runs from the conserved cysteine through the conserved F or W. A D gene is named only where the DNA matches it firmly. Clone size is not always given. Where it is, it says once, few, many or a class for expanded clones.

cdr3_nt: TGCGCCAGCAGCCAAGATCCTCAGTTGTATGGCTACACCTTC; cdr3_aa: CASSQDPQLYGYTF; v_call: TRBV4-3; clone_size: -; j_call: TRBJ1-2; d_call: -
cdr3_nt: TGCAGCGTTTCAGGGTACTATGGCTTCACCTTC; cdr3_aa: CSVSGYYGFTF; v_call: TRBV29-1; clone_size: -; j_call: TRBJ1-2; d_call: -
cdr3_nt: TGTGCCAGCAGTTCCTACACCTATAATTCACCCCTCCACTTT; cdr3_aa: CASSSYTYNSPLHF; v_call: TRBV27; clone_size: -; j_call: TRBJ1-6; d_call: -
cdr3_nt: TGTGCCAGCAGTTTACCGAGGGACCAACAAGAGACCCAGTACTTC; cdr3_aa: CASSLPRDQQETQYF; v_call: TRBV28; clone_size: -; j_call: TRBJ2-5; d_call: -
cdr3_nt: TGTGCCAGCAGCTTAGGATCCAGCACAGAGACCCAGTACTTC; cdr3_aa: CASSLGSSTETQYF; v_call: TRBV7-8; clone_size: once; j_call: TRBJ2-5; d_call: -
cdr3_nt: TGCAGTGCTAGAGATCCCACAGGGTGGGCCTATGGCTACACCTTC; cdr3_aa: CSARDPTGWAYGYTF; v_call: TRBV20-1; clone_size: -; j_call: TRBJ1-2; d_call: -
cdr3_nt: TGCAGTGCTAGAGATAGCCGAACAGGGGGCGGTTCACCCCTCCACTTT; cdr3_aa: CSARDSRTGGGSPLHF; v_call: TRBV20-1; clone_size: few; j_call: TRBJ1-6; d_call: TRBD1
cdr3_nt: TGTGCCAGCAGCTTTGGGGGTGGTTCCATAGCCAAAAACATTCAGTACTTC; cdr3_aa: CASSFGGGSIAKNIQYF; v_call: TRBV7-2; clone_size: few; j_call: TRBJ2-4; d_call: -
cdr3_nt: TGCAGTGCCGAGTCAAGGGGCTACCGATACAATGAGCAGTTCTTC; cdr3_aa: CSAESRGYRYNEQFF; v_call: TRBV20-1; clone_size: -; j_call: TRBJ2-1; d_call: -
cdr3_nt: TGTGCCAGCAGCCCCCGGGACATTTTTGACATTCAGTACTTC; cdr3_aa: CASSPRDIFDIQYF; v_call: TRBV7-3; clone_size: few; j_call: TRBJ2-4; d_call: -
cdr3_nt: TGTGCCAGCAGCCAACATGATTCTAGCGGGGGGGGAAGCTCCTACAATGAGCAGTTCTTC; cdr3_aa: CASSQHDSSGGGSSYNEQFF; v_call: TRBV4-2; clone_size: -; j_call: TRBJ2-1; d_call: TRBD2
cdr3_nt: TGTGCCAGCAGTTACAGTTCTGGCTACACCTTC; cdr3_aa: CASSYSSGYTF; v_call: TRBV7-9; clone_size: -; j_call: TRBJ1-2; d_call: -
cdr3_nt: TGTGCCAGCAGCCCACAGCAGGGGCTACAATCCTACGAGCAGTACTTC; cdr3_aa: CASSPQQGLQSYEQYF; v_call: TRBV7-6; clone_size: few; j_call: TRBJ2-7; d_call: -
cdr3_nt: TGCAGTGCTAGTACGACAGTGAGCTCCTACGAGCAGTACTTC; cdr3_aa: CSASTTVSSYEQYF; v_call: TRBV20-1; clone_size: -; j_call: TRBJ2-7; d_call: -
cdr3_nt: TGTGCCAGCAGTTACCGGACAGGGGGAGGAGAAAAACTGTTTTTT; cdr3_aa: CASSYRTGGGEKLFF; v_call: TRBV6-6; clone_size: -; j_call: TRBJ1-4; d_call: TRBD1
cdr3_nt: TGTGCCAGCAGAGAACCGGGGCTAGCGGACTCCGAGCAGTACTTC; cdr3_aa: CASREPGLADSEQYF; v_call: TRBV6-2/TRBV6-3; clone_size: -; j_call: TRBJ2-7; d_call: TRBD2
cdr3_nt: TGCGCCAGCAGCCAAACGATGGGGCGGGGGATTCAGTACTTC; cdr3_aa: CASSQTMGRGIQYF; v_call: TRBV4-3; clone_size: -; j_call: TRBJ2-4; d_call: TRBD2
cdr3_nt: TGTGCCAGCAGCTTGCCAACGGACAGGCGTCTCGGAGATACGCAGTATTTT; cdr3_aa: CASSLPTDRRLGDTQYF; v_call: TRBV5-6; clone_size: few; j_call: TRBJ2-3; d_call: TRBD1
cdr3_nt: TGTGCCAGCCAAGGGGCGGGGGCTTCTTCCTACAATGAGCAGTTCTTC; cdr3_aa: CASQGAGASSYNEQFF; v_call: TRBV6-2/TRBV6-3; clone_size: -; j_call: TRBJ2-1; d_call: -
cdr3_nt: TGTGCCAGCAGCCAAGGCGCTCACCCTTGGACAGGGGATTCACCCCTCCACTTT; cdr3_aa: CASSQGAHPWTGDSPLHF; v_call: TRBV3-1; clone_size: -; j_call: TRBJ1-6; d_call: TRBD1
cdr3_nt: TGTGCCAGCACTGGGAGGACAAAGGGTATCGATGAGCAGTTCTTC; cdr3_aa: CASTGRTKGIDEQFF; v_call: TRBV2; clone_size: -; j_call: TRBJ2-1; d_call: -
cdr3_nt: TGTGCCAGCAGCCCGAGGACAGTTCCTGGGGCCAACGTCCTGACTTTC; cdr3_aa: CASSPRTVPGANVLTF; v_call: TRBV7-2; clone_size: -; j_call: TRBJ2-6; d_call: -
cdr3_nt: TGCAGCGTTGAGCGGCAGTACCGATACGAGCAGTACTTC; cdr3_aa: CSVERQYRYEQYF; v_call: TRBV29-1; clone_size: -; j_call: TRBJ2-7; d_call: -
cdr3_nt: TGCGCCAGCAGCCAAGATAATATTGTGGGAACAGATACGCAGTATTTT; cdr3_aa: CASSQDNIVGTDTQYF; v_call: TRBV4-3; clone_size: few; j_call: TRBJ2-3; d_call: -
cdr3_nt: TGTGCCAGCAGTGACTGGGCGGGTTCTGGCTACACCTTC; cdr3_aa: CASSDWAGSGYTF; v_call: TRBV6-4; clone_size: -; j_call: TRBJ1-2; d_call: -
cdr3_nt: TGCAGTGCTAAGGGGGCTCTAGCGGCCCCCCGGCGGGATACGCAGTATTTT; cdr3_aa: CSAKGALAAPRRDTQYF; v_call: TRBV20-1; clone_size: -; j_call: TRBJ2-3; d_call: -
cdr3_nt: TGTGCCAGCAGCCAAGAAGGGACGGGGGGGCCCTCGACTGAGCAGTTCTTC; cdr3_aa: CASSQEGTGGPSTEQFF; v_call: TRBV3-1; clone_size: -; j_call: TRBJ2-1; d_call: TRBD2
cdr3_nt: TGTGCCAGCAGCTCCTGGACTAGCTCGGTGGAGGAGCAGTACTTC; cdr3_aa: CASSSWTSSVEEQYF; v_call: TRBV11-2; clone_size: few; j_call: TRBJ2-5; d_call: TRBD2
cdr3_nt: TGTGCCATCAGGAAGGACTTATCCTACGAGCAGTACTTC; cdr3_aa: CAIRKDLSYEQYF; v_call: TRBV10-3; clone_size: -; j_call: TRBJ2-7; d_call: -
cdr3_nt: TGTGCCAGCAGCGTTTCCTCGCGGGGGAGGGAGACCCGGTACTTC; cdr3_aa: CASSVSSRGRETRYF; v_call: TRBV9; clone_size: few; j_call: TRBJ2-7; d_call: TRBD2
cdr3_nt: TGTGCCAGCAGTGTAGCCCCGCACAATGAGCAGTTCTTC; cdr3_aa: CASSVAPHNEQFF; v_call: TRBV12-3/TRBV12-4; clone_size: -; j_call: TRBJ2-1; d_call: -
cdr3_nt: TGTGCCAGCAGCCCCGACGCCGGGAACCAAGAGACCCAGTACTTC; cdr3_aa: CASSPDAGNQETQYF; v_call: TRBV6-5; clone_size: -; j_call: TRBJ2-5; d_call: -
cdr3_nt: TGCAGTGCGAGCAAGACAGGGACCCCCTACGAGCAGTACTTC; cdr3_aa: CSASKTGTPYEQYF; v_call: TRBV20-1; clone_size: few; j_call: TRBJ2-7; d_call: TRBD1
cdr3_nt: TGTGCCAGCAGCACTCAGGGTGGCGGCCACACCTTC; cdr3_aa: CASSTQGGGHTF; v_call: TRBV6-5; clone_size: -; j_call: TRBJ1-2; d_call: -
cdr3_nt: TGTGCCAGCAGCTTAGAAGGCTGGCAGGATTCACCCCTCCACTTT; cdr3_aa: CASSLEGWQDSPLHF; v_call: TRBV7-9; clone_size: few; j_call: TRBJ1-6; d_call: -
cdr3_nt: TGTGCCAGCAGCAAGGGACTAGACCACTCCTACGAGCAGTACTTC; cdr3_aa: CASSKGLDHSYEQYF; v_call: TRBV4-2; clone_size: -; j_call: TRBJ2-7; d_call: TRBD2
cdr3_nt: TGTGCCAGCAGATTAAGACTAGGAGGGGCTTACAATGAGCAGTTCTTC; cdr3_aa: CASRLRLGGAYNEQFF; v_call: TRBV12-3/TRBV12-4; clone_size: few; j_call: TRBJ2-1; d_call: -
cdr3_nt: TGTGCCATCAGTGTCTTTGGCAGACTTAATGAAAAACTGTTTTTT; cdr3_aa: CAISVFGRLNEKLFF; v_call: TRBV10-3; clone_size: few; j_call: TRBJ1-4; d_call: -
cdr3_nt: TGTGCCAGCAGTGTACCCAGGGAACTGGAGACCCAGTACTTC; cdr3_aa: CASSVPRELETQYF; v_call: TRBV28; clone_size: -; j_call: TRBJ2-5; d_call: -
cdr3_nt: TGCAGCGTTAGCGAGGGGGCGAGGGGCAATCAGCCCCAGCATTTT; cdr3_aa: CSVSEGARGNQPQHF; v_call: TRBV29-1; clone_size: few; j_call: TRBJ1-5; d_call: TRBD1
cdr3_nt: TGCGCCAGCAGCCAAGAAAATTTCCCGATAGCGGGGGGGAAATACAATGAGCAGTTCTTC; cdr3_aa: CASSQENFPIAGGKYNEQFF; v_call: TRBV4-1; clone_size: -; j_call: TRBJ2-1; d_call: TRBD2
cdr3_nt: TGCGCCAGCAGCCAAGATGTCTGGGCAGTCTATGGCTACACCTTC; cdr3_aa: CASSQDVWAVYGYTF; v_call: TRBV4-3; clone_size: -; j_call: TRBJ1-2; d_call: -
cdr3_nt: TGTGCCACATCTGGACCCAGCCGGAACACAGATACGCAGTATTTT; cdr3_aa: CATSGPSRNTDTQYF; v_call: TRBV24-1; clone_size: few; j_call: TRBJ2-3; d_call: -
cdr3_nt: TGCAGTGCTGCCTCCCGGGACGTCCCCTACGAGCAGTACTTC; cdr3_aa: CSAASRDVPYEQYF; v_call: TRBV20-1; clone_size: once; j_call: TRBJ2-7; d_call: -
cdr3_nt: TGTGCCAGCAGCTTAGCCCAGAGTCGGGAGACCCAGTTCTTC; cdr3_aa: CASSLAQSRETQFF; v_call: TRBV11-2; clone_size: -; j_call: TRBJ2-1; d_call: -
cdr3_nt: TGTGCCAGCAGCGGCGGTGGGCCCCGGGACAGATACTTTTACTCTGGGGCCAACGTCCTGACTTTC; cdr3_aa: CASSGGGPRDRYFYSGANVLTF; v_call: TRBV7-8; clone_size: -; j_call: TRBJ2-6; d_call: TRBD1
cdr3_nt: TGTGCCAGCCAAGGTTATCAAGAGACCCAGTACTTC; cdr3_aa: CASQGYQETQYF; v_call: TRBV6-1; clone_size: few; j_call: TRBJ2-5; d_call: -
cdr3_nt: TGTGCCAGCAGCTTAGGCGGGGAGCGCACTGAAGCTTTCTTT; cdr3_aa: CASSLGGERTEAFF; v_call: TRBV7-9; clone_size: -; j_call: TRBJ1-1; d_call: -
cdr3_nt: TGTGCCAGCAGTCAGGACAGTGAGGACATTCAGTACTTC; cdr3_aa: CASSQDSEDIQYF; v_call: TRBV27; clone_size: few; j_call: TRBJ2-4; d_call: -
cdr3_nt: TGTGCCAGCAATACCAGGAGCGGGGGGGAAGAGACCCAGTACTTC; cdr3_aa: CASNTRSGGEETQYF; v_call: TRBV28; clone_size: -; j_call: TRBJ2-5; d_call: TRBD2
cdr3_nt: TGTGCCAGCAGTCCAGAACGGAAAACTAATGAAAAACTGTTTTTT; cdr3_aa: CASSPERKTNEKLFF; v_call: TRBV6-2/TRBV6-3; clone_size: -; j_call: TRBJ1-4; d_call: -
cdr3_nt: TGCAGCGTTAGGCAAGGGTCTAGGGCTAACTATGGCTACACCTTC; cdr3_aa: CSVRQGSRANYGYTF; v_call: TRBV29-1; clone_size: -; j_call: TRBJ1-2; d_call: -
cdr3_nt: TGTGCCAGCAGCTCACGGACTAGTGGGGGGCGCCGGAGGGCTTACGAGCAGTACTTC; cdr3_aa: CASSSRTSGGRRRAYEQYF; v_call: TRBV6-2/TRBV6-3; clone_size: -; j_call: TRBJ2-7; d_call: -
cdr3_nt: TGTGCCAGCAGCCGAGGGGTGGGGACTACACAAGAGACCCAGTACTTC; cdr3_aa: CASSRGVGTTQETQYF; v_call: TRBV4-2; clone_size: -; j_call: TRBJ2-5; d_call: TRBD2
cdr3_nt: TGTGCCAGCAGTCCAACGATACTAGCGGGGAAAGAGACCCAGTACTTC; cdr3_aa: CASSPTILAGKETQYF; v_call: TRBV28; clone_size: few; j_call: TRBJ2-5; d_call: TRBD2